Listed below are T cell receptor beta chains from one sample, sequenced in a study of tumor-infiltrating lymphocytes in primary liver carcinoma. One entry per CDR3 protein, called by TCRdb with MiXCR from the multiplex PCR reads. The sample has more than 75,000 distinct CDR3 sequences; 72% are singletons. Sample: liver tumor tissue from sampling region 1. All receptors come from a man between 35 and 55 years old with primary liver carcinoma and hepatitis B virus infection. CDR3s include the opening cysteine and the closing phenylalanine or tryptophan. Each record gives: clone size, J gene, D gene, V gene, CDR3 protein, CDR3 DNA. D genes are given only for firm matches. Clone size is shown for a subset of rows, as once, few, many or a class of expanded clone.

clone_size: NA; j_call: TRBJ2-1; d_call: NA; v_call: TRBV10-2; cdr3_aa: CASSKNRDEQFF; cdr3_nt: TGCGCCAGCAGCAAGAACCGTGATGAGCAGTTCTTC
clone_size: NA; j_call: TRBJ2-7; d_call: TRBD2; v_call: TRBV6-2/TRBV6-3; cdr3_aa: CASRGLAGENSYEQYF; cdr3_nt: TGTGCCAGCAGGGGACTAGCGGGAGAAAACTCCTACGAGCAGTACTTC
clone_size: many; j_call: TRBJ2-1; d_call: NA; v_call: TRBV10-3; cdr3_aa: CAISDAAASDEQFF; cdr3_nt: TGTGCCATCAGTGACGCGGCAGCCTCCGATGAGCAGTTCTTC
clone_size: few; j_call: TRBJ2-7; d_call: NA; v_call: TRBV28; cdr3_aa: CATLMTGAPDDSYEHYF; cdr3_nt: TGTGCCACCCTCATGACGGGGGCCCCAGATGATTCCTACGAGCACTACTTC
clone_size: once; j_call: TRBJ2-1; d_call: NA; v_call: TRBV11-2; cdr3_aa: CANSLNDAYERFF; cdr3_nt: TGTGCCAACAGCTTAAATGATGCTTATGAGCGGTTCTTC
clone_size: NA; j_call: TRBJ2-7; d_call: NA; v_call: TRBV5-5; cdr3_aa: CASSFGSSYEHHF; cdr3_nt: TGTGCCAGCAGCTTCGGGAGTTCCTACGAGCATCACTTC
clone_size: NA; j_call: TRBJ1-4; d_call: NA; v_call: TRBV28; cdr3_aa: CASSRGRASADEKLFF; cdr3_nt: TGTGCCAGCAGCCGGGGAAGAGCGTCTGCTGATGAAAAACTGTTTTTT
clone_size: many; j_call: TRBJ2-3; d_call: NA; v_call: TRBV6-6; cdr3_aa: CASSKAVGADTQYF; cdr3_nt: TGTGCCTCCTCAAAAGCCGTCGGGGCAGATACGCAGTATTTT
clone_size: NA; j_call: TRBJ2-1; d_call: NA; v_call: TRBV19; cdr3_aa: CASSIWWASVEYNEQFF; cdr3_nt: TGTGCCAGTAGTATCTGGTGGGCTAGCGTAGAATACAATGAGCAGTTCTTC
clone_size: few; j_call: TRBJ2-1; d_call: NA; v_call: TRBV7-6; cdr3_aa: CASSLAGSEQFF; cdr3_nt: TGTGCCAGCAGCTTAGCGGGCAGTGAGCAGTTCTTC
clone_size: many; j_call: TRBJ2-1; d_call: TRBD2; v_call: TRBV12-3/TRBV12-4; cdr3_aa: CASSLGRTSGRADEQFF; cdr3_nt: TGTGCCAGCAGTTTGGGTAGGACTAGCGGGAGGGCCGATGAGCAGTTCTTC
clone_size: NA; j_call: TRBJ2-7; d_call: NA; v_call: TRBV28; cdr3_aa: CAGSFPGREQYF; cdr3_nt: TGTGCCGGCAGTTTCCCAGGCCGGGAGCAGTACTTC
clone_size: NA; j_call: TRBJ2-5; d_call: NA; v_call: TRBV21-1; cdr3_aa: CTGSTHDSETQYF; cdr3_nt: TGTACCGGCAGTACACACGATAGCGAGACCCAGTACTTC
clone_size: NA; j_call: TRBJ2-7; d_call: TRBD1; v_call: TRBV11-2; cdr3_aa: CASSSTGGYEEYF; cdr3_nt: TGTGCCAGCAGCTCTACAGGGGGCTACGAGGAGTACTTT
clone_size: many; j_call: TRBJ2-1; d_call: TRBD2; v_call: TRBV7-9; cdr3_aa: CASSWTSGSLDEQFF; cdr3_nt: TGTGCCAGCAGCTGGACTAGCGGGAGTTTAGATGAGCAGTTCTTC
clone_size: NA; j_call: TRBJ1-4; d_call: NA; v_call: TRBV11-2; cdr3_aa: CVSSLAGTGPVNEKLFF; cdr3_nt: TGTGTCAGCAGCTTAGCCGGAACAGGCCCCGTCAATGAAAAACTGTTTTTT
clone_size: NA; j_call: TRBJ1-1; d_call: TRBD1; v_call: TRBV28; cdr3_aa: CASSSSRDSSFGTEAFF; cdr3_nt: TGTGCCAGCAGTTCGTCCAGGGACAGTAGCTTTGGTACTGAAGCTTTCTTT
clone_size: many; j_call: TRBJ2-1; d_call: NA; v_call: TRBV7-8; cdr3_aa: CASSFSSREQFF; cdr3_nt: TGTGCCAGCAGCTTTAGCTCACGAGAGCAGTTCTTC
clone_size: NA; j_call: TRBJ2-5; d_call: NA; v_call: TRBV13; cdr3_aa: CASRTGTLGETQYF; cdr3_nt: TGTGCCAGCAGGACCGGGACCCTGGGAGAGACCCAGTACTTC